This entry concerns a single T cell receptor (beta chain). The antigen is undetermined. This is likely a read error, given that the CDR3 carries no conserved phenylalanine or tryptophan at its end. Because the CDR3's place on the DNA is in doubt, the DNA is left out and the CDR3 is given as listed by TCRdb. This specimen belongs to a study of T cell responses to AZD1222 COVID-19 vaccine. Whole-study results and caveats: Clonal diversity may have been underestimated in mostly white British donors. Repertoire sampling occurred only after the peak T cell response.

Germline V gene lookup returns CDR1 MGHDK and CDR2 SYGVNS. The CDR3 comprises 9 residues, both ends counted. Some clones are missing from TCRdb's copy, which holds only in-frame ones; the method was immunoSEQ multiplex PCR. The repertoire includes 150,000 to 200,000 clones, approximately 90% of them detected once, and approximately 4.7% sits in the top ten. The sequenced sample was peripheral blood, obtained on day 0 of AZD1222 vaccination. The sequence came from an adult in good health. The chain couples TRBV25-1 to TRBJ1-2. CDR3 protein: CAPELHSLD.